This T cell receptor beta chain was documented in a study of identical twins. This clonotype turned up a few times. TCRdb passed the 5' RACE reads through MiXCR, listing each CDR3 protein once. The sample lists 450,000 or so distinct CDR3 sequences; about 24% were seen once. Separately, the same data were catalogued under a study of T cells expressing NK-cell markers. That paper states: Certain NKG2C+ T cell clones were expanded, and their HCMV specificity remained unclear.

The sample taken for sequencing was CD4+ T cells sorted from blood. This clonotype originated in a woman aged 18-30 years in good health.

The chain's CDR3 is CASGETVRGTQYF. CDR3 DNA: TGCGCCAGCGGAGAGACAGTCCGGGGTACGCAGTATTTT. V usage is TRBV5-1 and J usage is TRBJ2-3; D is perhaps TRBD1 or TRBD2 (5 bases each). Per germline, CDR1 SGHRS and CDR2 YFSETQ. This CDR3 has 13 amino acids. V was shortened by 7 bases and J by 8 bases, with 17 bases between the two germline ends.